This T cell receptor beta chain was captured in a study of radiotherapy plus CTLA-4 blockade in lung cancer. Study results and caveats: Together with interferon-beta, which increased in serum after radiation, early dynamic changes in blood T cell clones were reportedly the best predictors of response.

Profiled with immunoSEQ multiplex PCR; TCRdb holds only in-frame clones, not every one. The sample holds approximately 14,000 clones, about 70% seen once. With respect to this clone: What it binds is unknown.

Receiving focal radiation plus CTLA-4 blockade with ipilimumab were patients who had chemo-refractory metastatic non-small-cell lung cancer. Trimming took off 5 bases at V and 0 bases at J, with 12 bases between the two ends. The CDR3 sequence is 15 residues long. Germline V gene lookup returns CDR1 SGHDT and CDR2 YYEEEE. The receptor's source is a human donor with non-small cell lung cancer whose response to radiotherapy plus ipilimumab could not be evaluated. The starting material was peripheral blood, obtained from a patient treated with radiotherapy plus ipilimumab. The gene calls are TRBV5-6 and TRBJ1-3; D is uncertain. In DNA, the CDR3 is TGTGCCAGCAGGGTGGGCCTCAGCTCTGGAAACACCATATATTTT. Protein product: CASRVGLSSGNTIYF. The full variable domain, in which reference TRBV5-6 and TRBJ1-3 provide the parts outside the CDR3, is DAGVTQSPTHLIKTRGQQVTLRCSPKSGHDTVSWYQQALGQGPQFIFQYYEEEERQRGNFPDRFSGHQFPNYSSELNVNALLLGDSALYLCASRVGLSSGNTIYFGEGSWLTVV.